This T cell receptor beta chain was observed in a study of regulatory T cells in long-lasting Graves disease. The germline CDR1 and CDR2 sequences are SGHAT and FQNNGV. The CDR3 is 14 residues long. Trimming removed 1 base from V and 8 bases from J, with 14 bases in between. This clonotype was seen many times. Described time point: newly diagnosed GD, antithyroid drugs for less than 3 months. From RNA extracted from PBMCs, the TCR library was made. Researchers made TCR beta libraries by using iRepertoire HTBI primers and running Arm-PCR on CDR3 regions. TCRdb re-called the multiplex PCR reads through MiXCR, storing one row per CDR3 protein. The data show 200,000 to 250,000 distinct CDR3 sequences, around 18% seen once.

The V gene is TRBV11-2, the J gene TRBJ1-2; D may be TRBD1 (6 bases). Material: peripheral blood mononuclear cells (PBMCs), obtained at new diagnosis, from a patient treated with antithyroid drugs. The receptor was derived from a female donor with Graves disease. The CDR3 nucleotides read TGTGCCAGCAGCTTAGCCCGGACAGCACGCGGCTACACCTTC. Amino acid sequence: CASSLARTARGYTF.